A selection of T cell receptor beta chains follows, all from one sample in a study of T cells in Graves' hyperthyroidism and ophthalmopathy. Using its own MiXCR run on the multiplex PCR reads, TCRdb lists one record per CDR3 protein. The data show about 640,000 distinct CDR3 sequences, approximately 42% seen once. The sample was peripheral blood or thyroid tissue (not recorded which). The receptors come from an adult man with Graves' disease, either hyperthyroidism or ophthalmopathy (not recorded which). The CDR3 runs from the conserved cysteine through the conserved F or W. The D gene is left open where the match is weak. Some rows have no size entry. The others give once, few or many, or a class for an expanded clone.

length | size | J | V | D | CDR3 | DNA
14 | many | TRBJ1-4 | TRBV7-3 | . | CASSPDATNEKLFF | TGTGCCAGCAGCCCCGATGCAACTAATGAAAAACTGTTTTTT
14 | . | TRBJ1-6 | TRBV10-3 | . | CAISGPGVGSPLHF | TGTGCCATCAGTGGTCCGGGGGTCGGTTCACCCCTCCACTTT
15 | few | TRBJ1-5 | TRBV27 | TRBD1 | CASSFGQGDVRPQHF | TGTGCCAGCAGTTTCGGACAGGGTGATGTAAGGCCCCAGCATTTT
12 | once | TRBJ1-1 | TRBV29-1 | . | CSVTTGRNEAFF | TGCAGCGTGACCACCGGGCGAAATGAAGCTTTCTTT
15 | . | TRBJ1-2 | TRBV29-1 | TRBD1 | CSVDPGTGINYGYTF | TGCAGCGTTGACCCCGGGACAGGGATTAACTATGGCTACACCTTC
16 | . | TRBJ2-2 | TRBV7-3 | . | CASSPPGTEVTGELFF | TGCGCCAGCAGCCCGCCGGGGACGGAGGTCACCGGGGAGCTGTTTTTT
13 | . | TRBJ1-5 | TRBV5-1 | . | CASSFSYDQPQHF | TGCGCCAGCAGCTTTAGTTACGATCAGCCCCAGCATTTT
12 | . | TRBJ1-6 | TRBV29-1 | . | CSLGQQSSPLHF | TGCAGCTTAGGTCAGCAATCCTCACCCCTCCACTTT
11 | . | TRBJ2-2 | TRBV29-1 | . | CSYYGQGELFF | TGCAGCTACTACGGACAGGGGGAGCTGTTTTTT
17 | . | TRBJ2-6 | TRBV7-2 | TRBD1 | CASRLPWTGAGANVLTF | TGTGCCAGCAGGCTGCCTTGGACAGGGGCCGGGGCCAACGTCCTGACTTTC
13 | many | TRBJ1-3 | TRBV6-6 | . | CASRQFSGNTIYF | TGTGCCAGCAGACAGTTCTCTGGAAACACCATATATTTT
14 | . | TRBJ1-2 | TRBV9 | . | CASGLGEGYYGYTF | TGTGCCAGCGGCCTAGGCGAGGGGTATTATGGCTACACCTTC
15 | many | TRBJ2-5 | TRBV7-2 | TRBD2 | CASSLAAGGPETQYF | TGTGCCAGCAGCTTAGCAGCGGGGGGGCCTGAGACCCAGTACTTC
13 | . | TRBJ1-1 | TRBV10-3 | . | CATSSGGATETFF | TGTGCCACCTCGTCGGGGGGGGCGACTGAAACTTTCTTT
16 | . | TRBJ2-7 | TRBV12-3/TRBV12-4 | TRBD2 | CASSPQSGSGGYEQYF | TGTGCCAGCAGTCCCCAATCGGGTAGCGGGGGCTACGAGCAGTACTTC
10 | . | TRBJ1-1 | TRBV9 | . | CASSGRLAGF | TGTGCCAGCAGCGGCCGACTAGCGGGATTT
14 | . | TRBJ2-7 | TRBV24-1 | TRBD1 | CAQTGGVGSYEQYF | TGTGCTCAAACAGGGGGCGTAGGCTCCTACGAGCAGTACTTC
10 | . | TRBJ2-5 | TRBV10-3 | . | CAQEVETQYF | TGTGCCCAGGAGGTGGAGACCCAGTACTTC
13 | . | TRBJ2-5 | TRBV6-6 | . | CASTWAGLETQYF | TGTGCCAGCACATGGGCAGGGCTCGAGACCCAGTACTTC
12 | once | TRBJ2-7 | TRBV24-1 | . | CATSDAGWEQYF | TGTGCCACCAGTGACGCAGGGTGGGAGCAGTACTTC
13 | few | TRBJ2-5 | TRBV20-1 | . | CSASPIAEETQYF | TGCAGTGCTAGTCCAATAGCGGAAGAGACCCAGTACTTC
16 | . | TRBJ2-7 | TRBV20-1 | TRBD2 | CSARETTSGGTYEQYF | TGCAGTGCTAGAGAGACGACTAGCGGGGGAACCTACGAGCAGTACTTC
12 | many | TRBJ1-2 | TRBV29-1 | TRBD1 | CSVDQGAGGYTF | TGCAGCGTTGACCAGGGGGCAGGTGGCTACACCTTC
15 | . | TRBJ2-7 | TRBV7-2 | TRBD2 | CASSQEIAGPHEQYF | TGTGCCAGCAGCCAAGAGATAGCGGGCCCCCACGAGCAGTACTTC
13 | many | TRBJ1-1 | TRBV29-1 | TRBD1 | CSAERGLGTEAFF | TGCAGCGCCGAGAGGGGGCTCGGCACTGAAGCTTTCTTT
12 | . | TRBJ2-7 | TRBV10-3 | . | CVISESGYEQYF | TGTGTCATCAGCGAGTCGGGTTACGAGCAGTACTTC
12 | few | TRBJ1-6 | TRBV12-3/TRBV12-4 | . | CASMTGNSPLHF | TGTGCCAGCATGACCGGGAATTCACCCCTCCACTTT
13 | . | TRBJ1-1 | TRBV19 | TRBD1 | CASNEGQDTEAFF | TGTGCCAGTAACGAAGGACAGGACACTGAAGCTTTCTTT
14 | many | TRBJ1-2 | TRBV24-1 | TRBD1 | CATSDWTGGYGYTF | TGTGCCACCAGTGATTGGACAGGGGGCTATGGCTACACCTTC
16 | few | TRBJ1-3 | TRBV9 | . | CASSPPPWEGGNTIYF | TGTGCCAGCAGCCCCCCGCCGTGGGAGGGGGGAAACACCATATATTTT
13 | few | TRBJ1-2 | TRBV2 | TRBD1 | CASRVGTGGGYTF | TGTGCCAGCAGAGTCGGGACAGGAGGCGGCTACACCTTC
13 | many | TRBJ1-1 | TRBV12-3/TRBV12-4 | . | CASSLGRPTEAFF | TGTGCCAGCAGTTTGGGCAGGCCCACTGAAGCTTTCTTT
12 | many | TRBJ2-7 | TRBV29-1 | . | CSVASTSVEQYF | TGCAGCGTTGCTTCTACTTCGGTCGAGCAGTACTTC
12 | . | TRBJ1-2 | TRBV2 | . | CASRAAGYGYTF | TGTGCCAGCAGGGCAGCGGGCTATGGCTACACCTTC
13 | few | TRBJ1-2 | TRBV2 | TRBD1 | CASSGGAVYGYTF | TGTGCCAGCTCAGGGGGCGCCGTCTATGGCTACACCTTC
13 | few | TRBJ2-2 | TRBV7-9 | . | CASSLAASGELFF | TGTGCCAGCAGCTTAGCGGCTAGCGGGGAGCTGTTTTTT
16 | few | TRBJ1-6 | TRBV10-3 | TRBD1 | CAISAETGAYNSPLHF | TGTGCCATCAGTGCCGAGACAGGGGCCTATAATTCACCCCTCCACTTT
14 | . | TRBJ1-5 | TRBV2 | TRBD1 | CASSEVDRGQPQHF | TGTGCCAGCAGTGAAGTGGACAGGGGGCAGCCCCAGCATTTT
13 | . | TRBJ1-2 | TRBV19 | TRBD1 | CATKEGADYGYTF | TGTGCCACTAAGGAGGGGGCTGACTATGGCTACACCTTC
12 | . | TRBJ2-5 | TRBV20-1 | . | CSALGVRETQYF | TGCAGTGCCCTGGGGGTACGGGAGACCCAGTACTTC
16 | . | TRBJ2-6 | TRBV29-1 | . | CSVGSAGSSGANVLTF | TGCAGCGTTGGGTCGGCGGGGTCTTCTGGGGCCAACGTCCTGACTTTC
12 | . | TRBJ2-1 | TRBV7-3 | . | CASSPTGVEQFF | TGTGCCAGCAGCCCAACTGGGGTTGAGCAGTTCTTC
16 | few | TRBJ2-7 | TRBV7-2 | TRBD2 | CASSFYIAGGPYEQYF | TGTGCCAGCAGCTTCTACATAGCGGGGGGCCCCTACGAGCAGTACTTC
15 | . | TRBJ2-7 | TRBV20-1 | TRBD1 | CSARDLSQGAYEQYF | TGCAGTGCTAGAGATTTGTCGCAGGGGGCCTACGAGCAGTACTTC
17 | once | TRBJ1-3 | TRBV20-1 | TRBD1 | CSAPIPGGRGSGNTIYF | TGCAGTGCTCCGATCCCAGGGGGGCGGGGCTCTGGAAACACCATATATTTT
15 | few | TRBJ1-6 | TRBV19 | . | CASSLGDEPKAPLHF | TGTGCCAGCAGTTTGGGCGATGAACCGAAAGCACCCCTCCACTTT
15 | few | TRBJ2-7 | TRBV6-5 | . | CASSSPRSGAREQYF | TGTGCCAGCAGCTCACCGAGATCCGGGGCGAGGGAGCAGTACTTC
16 | . | TRBJ1-3 | TRBV29-1 | . | CSVLEPRQASGNTIYF | TGCAGCGTTTTGGAACCGCGGCAGGCCTCTGGAAACACCATATATTTT
13 | . | TRBJ1-1 | TRBV19 | . | CASSWGVGTEAFF | TGTGCCAGTTCTTGGGGTGTGGGCACTGAAGCTTTCTTT
16 | many | TRBJ2-7 | TRBV7-8 | TRBD1 | CASSLPLRDRDYEQYF | TGTGCCAGCAGCCTCCCCCTACGGGACAGGGACTACGAGCAGTACTTC
14 | few | TRBJ2-5 | TRBV7-9 | . | CASSYEEARETQYF | TGTGCCAGCAGTTACGAGGAGGCCAGGGAGACCCAGTACTTC